This is a list of T cell receptor beta chains from one sample in a study of response to subunit inactivated influenza vaccine. TCRdb processed the RT-PCR reads anew with MiXCR; each CDR3 protein has one entry. This table has almost 600,000 distinct CDR3 sequences, roughly 15% appearing once. Sequencing was performed on PBMCs from blood, taken roughly 12 days after vaccination. The receptors originated from a man over 45 who received an inactivated influenza vaccine. CDR3s include the opening cysteine and the closing phenylalanine or tryptophan. D genes are given only for firm matches. Part of the rows lack a size; the others show once, few, many or a class for expanded clones.

j_call: TRBJ2-1
d_call: TRBD2
clone_size: many
v_call: TRBV5-6
cdr3_aa: CASSTPTSGWDEQFF
cdr3_nt: TGTGCCAGCAGCACCCCGACTAGCGGGTGGGATGAGCAGTTCTTC

j_call: TRBJ2-5
d_call: NA
clone_size: NA
v_call: TRBV4-3
cdr3_aa: CASSQEGYGRVGETQYF
cdr3_nt: TGCGCCAGCAGCCAAGAGGGCTATGGCAGGGTGGGGGAGACCCAGTACTTC

j_call: TRBJ2-3
d_call: NA
clone_size: few
v_call: TRBV5-1
cdr3_aa: CASSLGGKSTDTQYF
cdr3_nt: TGCGCCAGCAGCTTGGGCGGAAAAAGCACAGATACGCAGTATTTT

j_call: TRBJ1-4
d_call: NA
clone_size: NA
v_call: TRBV7-6
cdr3_aa: CASSNTGQTNEKLFF
cdr3_nt: TGTGCCAGCAGCAATACAGGGCAGACTAATGAAAAACTGTTTTTT

j_call: TRBJ2-7
d_call: NA
clone_size: few
v_call: TRBV11-2
cdr3_aa: CASSLSGFGYEQYF
cdr3_nt: TGTGCCAGCAGCTTAAGCGGGTTTGGCTACGAGCAGTACTTC

j_call: TRBJ1-2
d_call: NA
clone_size: few
v_call: TRBV6-2/TRBV6-3
cdr3_aa: CASNGQPPNYGYTF
cdr3_nt: TGTGCCAGCAATGGACAGCCGCCTAACTATGGCTACACCTTC

j_call: TRBJ2-1
d_call: NA
clone_size: few
v_call: TRBV29-1
cdr3_aa: CSVARPSDEQFF
cdr3_nt: TGCAGCGTTGCCCGGCCGAGTGACGAGCAGTTCTTC

j_call: TRBJ2-2
d_call: NA
clone_size: few
v_call: TRBV29-1
cdr3_aa: CSVDRENTGELFF
cdr3_nt: TGCAGCGTTGACAGGGAGAACACCGGGGAGCTGTTTTTT

j_call: TRBJ2-2
d_call: TRBD2
clone_size: NA
v_call: TRBV7-3
cdr3_aa: CASSAQGLVNTGELFF
cdr3_nt: TGTGCCAGCAGCGCCCAGGGACTAGTAAACACCGGGGAGCTGTTTTTT

j_call: TRBJ2-7
d_call: TRBD2
clone_size: NA
v_call: TRBV16
cdr3_aa: CASSQSRLAGGPGEQYF
cdr3_nt: TGTGCCAGCAGCCAATCGAGGCTAGCGGGAGGGCCTGGCGAGCAGTACTTC

j_call: TRBJ2-1
d_call: TRBD2
clone_size: many
v_call: TRBV27
cdr3_aa: CASSPSGNYYNEQFF
cdr3_nt: TGTGCCAGCAGCCCTAGCGGGAATTACTACAATGAGCAGTTCTTC

j_call: TRBJ2-7
d_call: TRBD2
clone_size: NA
v_call: TRBV12-3/TRBV12-4
cdr3_aa: CASSSGSSPFSYEQYF
cdr3_nt: TGTGCCAGCTCTAGCGGGAGCTCCCCTTTCTCCTACGAGCAGTACTTC

j_call: TRBJ2-1
d_call: TRBD1
clone_size: few
v_call: TRBV20-1
cdr3_aa: CSASRTGSYNEQFF
cdr3_nt: TGCAGTGCTAGTAGGACAGGGTCCTACAATGAGCAGTTCTTC

j_call: TRBJ2-7
d_call: NA
clone_size: few
v_call: TRBV12-3/TRBV12-4
cdr3_aa: CASSFFRKPYEQYF
cdr3_nt: TGTGCCAGCAGTTTTTTCCGGAAGCCCTACGAGCAGTACTTC

j_call: TRBJ2-7
d_call: TRBD2
clone_size: few
v_call: TRBV15
cdr3_aa: CATSRELAGEVPYEQYF
cdr3_nt: TGTGCCACCAGCAGAGAACTAGCGGGAGAGGTTCCTTACGAGCAGTACTTC

j_call: TRBJ1-1
d_call: NA
clone_size: NA
v_call: TRBV5-1
cdr3_aa: CASSLVQGGLNTEAFF
cdr3_nt: TGCGCCAGCAGCTTGGTACAGGGTGGCCTGAACACTGAAGCTTTCTTT

j_call: TRBJ2-7
d_call: TRBD1
clone_size: few
v_call: TRBV13
cdr3_aa: CASSLGRGTGGAYEQYF
cdr3_nt: TGTGCCAGCAGCTTAGGCCGGGGGACAGGCGGAGCCTACGAGCAGTACTTC

j_call: TRBJ2-7
d_call: TRBD1
clone_size: few
v_call: TRBV4-1
cdr3_aa: CASSHHSLPGQKTYEQYF
cdr3_nt: TGCGCCAGCAGCCACCACAGTTTACCGGGACAGAAAACCTACGAGCAGTACTTC